The T cell receptor (beta chain) under discussion was sequenced for a study of T-cell memory formation after mild COVID-19. Study as a whole: Each donor largely had its own TCR clusters.

With respect to this clonotype: As yet, its antigen is unknown.

TCRdb recomputed calls from the 5' RACE reads with MiXCR, one row per CDR3 protein. This sample has under 250,000 distinct CDR3 sequences, with 15% found just once. From germline, CDR1 is MNHEY and CDR2 SMNVEV (reference sequence). Trimming took 7 bases from V and 5 from J, leaving 17 bases between them. The CDR3 extends over 14 amino acids. Study-level results: Later expanders leaned toward CD4+, whereas clones contracting from day 15 to 85 were balanced CD4/CD8. Whether day 37 second-wave clones are SARS-CoV-2-specific was not confirmed.

This chain joins TRBV27 and TRBJ1-1; D uncertain. This clonotype originated in an adult woman who had mild COVID-19 (a few samples of this study predate the infection). Cell type and time point are not known. The sample consisted of PBMCs or a T cell subset sorted from them (not recorded which). The CDR3 nucleotides are TGTGCCAGCACCAGCAGGCTCAGAGCGACTGAAGCTTTCTTT. As protein: CASTSRLRATEAFF.